One and the same sample provided the 2 T cell receptor beta chains below, sequenced in a study of blood T cell repertoires in COVID-19. Produced via immunoSEQ multiplex PCR; TCRdb's table is partial and in-frame only. The sample records about 130,000 clones, 60% to 80% being singletons. Material for sequencing was peripheral blood. Source of these receptors: a man aged 55 to 70 with acute or convalescent COVID-19.

This chain links TRBV2 with TRBJ1-2; 7 bases align to TRBD1. CDR3 length equals 13 residues. The junction had 8 bases not matched to a gene; V was cut back by 7 bases and J by 6 bases. CDR1 SNHLY and CDR2 FYNNEI come from the germline V gene. The CDR3 DNA reads as TGTGCCAGCAAAACAGGGGATATCGATGGCTACACCTTC. Amino acid sequence: CASKTGDIDGYTF.

The chain uses TRBV5-1 and TRBJ1-1, with D tentatively TRBD1 (5 bases). With 2 bases removed from V and 3 bases from J, the gap between germline ends came to 11 bases. The CDR3 contains 14 residues. CDR1 is SGHRS, CDR2 YFSETQ, per germline. CDR3 nucleotide sequence: TGCGCCAGCAGCTTTTCTCAGGGTTACACTGAAGCTTTCTTT. This codes for CASSFSQGYTEAFF.